These T cell receptor beta chains were read from a single sample in a study of blood T cell repertoires in COVID-19. The protocol was immunoSEQ multiplex PCR, while the TCRdb copy is restricted to in-frame clones and leaves out a portion. The data contain roughly 440,000 clones, around 88% of them singletons. Sequenced input: peripheral blood. The source of these receptors is a woman in her fifties or sixties with COVID-19, enrolled during active disease. Both conserved end residues are part of each CDR3. D genes are given only for firm matches. The size entry is marked missing in some rows and otherwise reads once, few, many or a size class.

size	D	V	J	CDR3	DNA
NA	TRBD1	TRBV6-6	TRBJ2-7	CASSPPRPDRATYEQYF	TGTGCCAGCAGTCCCCCACGACCGGACAGGGCGACGTACGAGCAGTACTTC
NA	TRBD2	TRBV5-6	TRBJ2-7	CASSHGLEPYEQYF	TGTGCCAGCAGCCACGGACTAGAACCTTACGAGCAGTACTTC
NA	NA	TRBV5-1	TRBJ1-1	CASSLLGGGMNTEAFF	TGCGCCAGCAGCTTATTGGGGGGAGGGATGAACACTGAAGCTTTCTTT
NA	NA	TRBV29-1	TRBJ2-7	CSVADSNNPAVEQYF	TGCAGCGTAGCCGACAGCAACAACCCAGCCGTCGAGCAGTACTTC
once	NA	TRBV18	TRBJ1-2	CASSPEAGARFGYTF	TGTGCCAGCTCACCGGAGGCAGGCGCCCGTTTTGGCTACACCTTC
NA	NA	TRBV6-4	TRBJ1-1	CASRETLRGTEAFF	TGTGCCAGCAGAGAAACCTTAAGGGGCACTGAAGCTTTCTTT
NA	NA	TRBV6-5	TRBJ1-2	CASSYLAGDYGYTF	TGTGCCAGCAGTTACTTGGCAGGGGACTATGGCTACACCTTC
NA	NA	TRBV18	TRBJ1-2	CASSEVRGNYGYTF	TGTGCCAGCTCAGAGGTCAGGGGTAACTATGGCTACACCTTC
NA	NA	TRBV7-9	TRBJ1-4	CAWGLGQATNEKLFF	TGTGCCTGGGGGCTTGGGCAGGCAACTAATGAAAAACTGTTTTTT
once	NA	TRBV3-1/TRBV3-2	TRBJ2-7	CASSQVVGSEAYEQYF	TGTGCCAGCAGCCAAGTTGTCGGTTCAGAGGCGTACGAGCAGTACTTC
NA	NA	TRBV27	TRBJ1-2	CASSLSPGQGYTF	TGTGCCAGCAGTTTATCTCCAGGGCAAGGCTACACCTTC
NA	NA	TRBV30	TRBJ1-1	CAWSVALGRNTEAFF	TGTGCCTGGAGTGTAGCATTGGGGCGCAACACTGAAGCTTTCTTT
NA	NA	TRBV4-2	TRBJ2-5	CASSQGLFGETQYF	TGTGCCAGCAGCCAAGGCTTATTCGGTGAGACCCAGTACTTC
NA	NA	TRBV7-3	TRBJ1-1	CASSPLGGGTEAFF	TGTGCCAGCAGCCCCCTCGGGGGGGGGACTGAAGCTTTCTTT
NA	NA	TRBV2	TRBJ2-4	CASSERVKNIQYF	TGTGCCAGCAGTGAGCGGGTTAAAAACATTCAGTACTTC
NA	TRBD1	TRBV18	TRBJ1-2	CASSPTGVQNYGYTF	TGTGCCAGCTCACCGACAGGGGTTCAAAACTATGGCTACACCTTC
NA	NA	TRBV7-9	TRBJ1-1	CASSPRLYAEAFF	TGTGCCAGCAGCCCGCGTCTCTACGCTGAAGCTTTCTTT